This is a list of T cell receptor beta chains from one sample in a study of blood T cell repertoires in COVID-19. Produced via immunoSEQ multiplex PCR; TCRdb's table is partial and in-frame only. The sample records around 150,000 clones, more than 75% being singletons. The sequencing input was peripheral blood. These receptors were taken from a man over 45 with active COVID-19. Each CDR3 is given with its conserved first and last residue. The D gene is left open where the match is weak. Clone size appears in some rows only: once, few, many, or a class for an expanded clone.

TRBJ1-2 | NA | TRBV30 | NA | TGTGCCTGGAGTGGGGCAGGCTTTGGCTACACCTTC | CAWSGAGFGYTF
TRBJ1-6 | NA | TRBV6-5 | NA | TGTGCCAGCAGTTTAGGGGGACGGAAAAATTCACCCCTCCACTTT | CASSLGGRKNSPLHF
TRBJ2-1 | NA | TRBV25-1 | NA | TGTGCCAGCAGTGAATTGCGCGTCGGGGGATGTGAGCAGTTCTTC | CASSELRVGGCEQFF
TRBJ2-5 | NA | TRBV5-1 | TRBD1 | TGCGCCAGCAGCTTGACAACGGACAGGGGAGAGACCCAGTACTTC | CASSLTTDRGETQYF
TRBJ1-2 | NA | TRBV7-9 | NA | TGTGCCAGCAGCTTGGGGTTACAGGGCGCTTATGGCTACACCTTC | CASSLGLQGAYGYTF
TRBJ1-2 | NA | TRBV3-1/TRBV3-2 | NA | TGTGCCAGCAGCGATCACTCCAACAGGGTATACACCTTC | CASSDHSNRVYTF
TRBJ2-5 | NA | TRBV10-3 | TRBD2 | TGTGCCACAGGGACTAGCGGGGCAGGCGCGGAGACCCAGTACTTC | CATGTSGAGAETQYF
TRBJ1-2 | once | TRBV7-8 | NA | TGTGCCAGCAGCCCAGAGACAGTCAAGGCGGTCTTC | CASSPETVKAVF
TRBJ2-7 | once | TRBV9 | TRBD1 | TGTGCCAGCAGCTTCCGGGACAGGGGGCTCGAGCAGTACTTC | CASSFRDRGLEQYF
TRBJ2-2 | NA | TRBV9 | NA | TGTGCCAGCAGCGTAAACCCTAGCGTCGCGAACACCGGGGAGCTGTTTTTT | CASSVNPSVANTGELFF
TRBJ1-2 | NA | TRBV15 | TRBD1 | TGTGCCACCAGCAGAGATAAGGGGGCGTGGGGCTACACCTTC | CATSRDKGAWGYTF
TRBJ1-6 | NA | TRBV25-1 | NA | TGTGCCAGCAAATTTGCAGGATCCTATAATTCACCCCTCCACTTT | CASKFAGSYNSPLHF
TRBJ2-3 | NA | TRBV9 | TRBD2 | TGTGCCAGCAGCGTAGCCGGGGGGACTTCCACAGATACGCAGTATTTT | CASSVAGGTSTDTQYF
TRBJ1-6 | NA | TRBV15 | NA | TGTGCCACCAGCACACCCCGGGCACCCCTCCACTTT | CATSTPRAPLHF
TRBJ2-1 | few | TRBV7-2 | NA | TGTGCCAGCAGCTTTGGTATCCGCGAGGGCCGCACCTACAATGAGCAGTTCTTC | CASSFGIREGRTYNEQFF
TRBJ1-2 | once | TRBV5-8 | TRBD1 | TGTGCCAGCAGCGATCGGACAGGGCCCTATGGCTACACCTTC | CASSDRTGPYGYTF
TRBJ2-5 | NA | TRBV5-5 | NA | TGTGCCAGCAGCTCGCTTGATGGACAGCAAGAGACCCAGTACTTC | CASSSLDGQQETQYF
TRBJ2-7 | NA | TRBV5-6 | NA | TGTGCCAGCAGCTTGTCGGGGGACGAGCAGTACTTC | CASSLSGDEQYF
TRBJ2-7 | NA | TRBV11-1 | TRBD2 | TGTGCCAGCAGCCCCCGGTCGGGACTAATATACGAGCAGTACTTC | CASSPRSGLIYEQYF
TRBJ2-7 | NA | TRBV7-3 | TRBD1 | TGTGCCAGCAGCCCTACCAGGACAGGCGGCTCCGAGCAGTACTTC | CASSPTRTGGSEQYF
TRBJ1-2 | NA | TRBV28 | NA | TGTGCCAGCAGCCCTCTGTATGGCTACACCTTC | CASSPLYGYTF
TRBJ2-7 | NA | TRBV7-2 | TRBD2 | TGTGCCAGCAGCTTATCGCGGGGGGGACGCGAGCAGTACTTC | CASSLSRGGREQYF
TRBJ1-1 | NA | TRBV6-6 | NA | TGTGCCAGCAGCCCCAACAGGAACTATAACACTGAAGCTTTCTTT | CASSPNRNYNTEAFF
TRBJ1-2 | once | TRBV30 | NA | TGTGCCTGGAGTGTCCTTGCGACAGTTGGCTACACCTTC | CAWSVLATVGYTF
TRBJ2-3 | NA | TRBV11-2 | TRBD1 | TGTGCCAGCAGCTCCCCCCGGGACAGGGCCTTTTTGCAGTATTTT | CASSSPRDRAFLQYF
TRBJ2-7 | NA | TRBV18 | NA | TGTGCCAGCTCACCTCCTATCAGGGACGAGCAGTACTTC | CASSPPIRDEQYF
TRBJ1-5 | few | TRBV2 | TRBD1 | TGTGCCAGCAGCGAGGACAGGGGGCATCAGCCCCAGCATTTT | CASSEDRGHQPQHF
TRBJ1-2 | NA | TRBV29-1 | TRBD1 | TGCAGCGCCAGACAGGGGCGGGACTATGGCTACACCTTC | CSARQGRDYGYTF
TRBJ1-6 | NA | TRBV19 | TRBD1 | TGTGCCAGTAGTATACAGGGGGCCAATTCACCCCTCCACTTT | CASSIQGANSPLHF
TRBJ2-5 | NA | TRBV5-1 | NA | TGCGCCAGCAGCTCCCTGGGTGGGGGCGGAGAGACCCAGTACTTC | CASSSLGGGGETQYF
TRBJ1-1 | once | TRBV5-1 | TRBD1 | TGCGCCAGCAGCGTAGACAGGGGGATTAAAGCTTTCTTT | CASSVDRGIKAFF
TRBJ2-1 | NA | TRBV7-7 | NA | TGTGCTAGCAGCTTAGCAACGGGGGAGCAGTTCTTC | CASSLATGEQFF
TRBJ2-3 | NA | TRBV11-2 | NA | TGTGCCAGCAGCTTAGCCCGTCGGGGGTCGCAGTATTTT | CASSLARRGSQYF
TRBJ1-2 | NA | TRBV6-5 | NA | TGTGCCAGCAGTCCTCGGAAAGGGGACTATGGCTACACCTTC | CASSPRKGDYGYTF
TRBJ2-7 | once | TRBV5-1 | NA | TGCGCCAGCAGCTACGGGGGCTCCTACGAGCAGTACTTC | CASSYGGSYEQYF
TRBJ2-7 | NA | TRBV6-4 | TRBD2 | TGTGCCAGCAGTGACTCAGCGGGGGCCTACGAGCAGTACTTC | CASSDSAGAYEQYF
TRBJ2-7 | NA | TRBV5-1 | TRBD2 | TGCGCCAGCAGCTTGAAGCCTAGCGGGGGGCCCTCCTACGAGCAGTACTTC | CASSLKPSGGPSYEQYF
TRBJ2-2 | NA | TRBV18 | NA | TGTGCCAGCTCACCCACTCCGACTAACACCGGGGAGCTGTTTTTT | CASSPTPTNTGELFF
TRBJ1-1 | NA | TRBV29-1 | NA | TGCAGCGTCGGTCAAGTGAACACTGAAGCTTTCTTT | CSVGQVNTEAFF
TRBJ2-1 | NA | TRBV6-2/TRBV6-3 | TRBD2 | TGTGCCAGCAGTTACAGACTAGCTAACAATGAGCAGTTCTTC | CASSYRLANNEQFF
TRBJ1-6 | few | TRBV6-1 | TRBD1 | TGTGCCAGCAGTGAACGCGGACAGGGAAGTTCACCCCTCCACTTT | CASSERGQGSSPLHF
TRBJ1-1 | NA | TRBV5-1 | NA | TGCGCCAGCAGTGAGGGGACTTCCATTACTGCTTTCTTT | CASSEGTSITAFF
TRBJ2-7 | NA | TRBV5-5 | NA | TGTGCCAGCAGCCGTCCTGACAGCCCCGCCGAGCAGTACTTC | CASSRPDSPAEQYF
TRBJ1-1 | NA | TRBV4-1 | NA | TGCGCCAGCAGCCAAGTAGGACAGTTCGAGGAAGCTTTCTTT | CASSQVGQFEEAFF
TRBJ1-1 | NA | TRBV5-1 | NA | TGCGCCAGCAGCTTGGCGGGCGGGGGAGCTTTCTTT | CASSLAGGGAFF
TRBJ2-6 | NA | TRBV5-6 | TRBD1 | TGTGCCAGCAGCCGACAGGGTTCCCCTGGGGCCAACGTCCTGACTTTC | CASSRQGSPGANVLTF
TRBJ2-7 | NA | TRBV4-1 | NA | TGCGCCAGCAGCCAAGATCCCGGTGGGCAGCCCTACGAGCAGTACTTC | CASSQDPGGQPYEQYF
TRBJ2-3 | NA | TRBV2 | NA | TGTGCCAGCACCATACTTAGCGGCGGCACAGATACGCAGTATTTT | CASTILSGGTDTQYF
TRBJ1-2 | NA | TRBV15 | NA | TGTGCCACCAGCACCTTAACAGCGGACGTCTATGGCTACACCTTC | CATSTLTADVYGYTF
TRBJ2-5 | NA | TRBV5-4 | NA | TGTGCCAGCAGCTTGGGTACAGTTAGACAAGAGACCCAGTACTTC | CASSLGTVRQETQYF
TRBJ1-6 | NA | TRBV3-1/TRBV3-2 | NA | TGTGCCAGCAGCCAAGATTGGGCAGGGGATAATTCACCCCTCCACTTT | CASSQDWAGDNSPLHF
TRBJ1-1 | NA | TRBV5-1 | NA | TGCGCCAGCAGGGAGGGCCCGAACACTGAAGCTTTCTTT | CASREGPNTEAFF
TRBJ1-1 | NA | TRBV6-6 | TRBD1 | TGTGCCAGCAGTTCGATCAGGGGGCCAGGCACTGAAGCTTTCTTT | CASSSIRGPGTEAFF
TRBJ2-1 | NA | TRBV5-1 | TRBD2 | TGCGCCAGCAGCTCCCCCTTCGGGGGGGGAGTAAGTGTCGGTGAGCAGTTCTTC | CASSSPFGGGVSVGEQFF